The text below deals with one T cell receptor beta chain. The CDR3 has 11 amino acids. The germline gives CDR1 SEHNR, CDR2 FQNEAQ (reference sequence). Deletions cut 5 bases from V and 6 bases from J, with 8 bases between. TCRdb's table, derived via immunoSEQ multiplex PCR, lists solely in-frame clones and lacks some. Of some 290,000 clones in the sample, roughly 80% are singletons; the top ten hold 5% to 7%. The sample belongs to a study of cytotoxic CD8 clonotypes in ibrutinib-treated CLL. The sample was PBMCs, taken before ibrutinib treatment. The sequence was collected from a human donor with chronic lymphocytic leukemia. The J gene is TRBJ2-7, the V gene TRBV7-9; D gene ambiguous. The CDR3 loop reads CASSPLLEQYF. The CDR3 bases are TGTGCCAGCAGCCCCCTCCTCGAGCAGTACTTC.